The 6 T cell receptor beta chains presented below share a single source sample, sequenced in a study of cytomegalovirus exposure and HLA in healthy donors. Primers included in the PCR were 60 Vbeta and 13 Jbeta primers. Clones were read by immunoSEQ multiplex PCR, and TCRdb kept only the in-frame ones, dropping some. The sample holds 150,000 or so clones; roughly 72% are singletons and the top ten take around 2.3%. The sample taken for sequencing was PBMCs. Receptors were obtained from a man aged 30-40 years in good health and CMV-seronegative.

J is TRBJ2-1 and V is TRBV29-1, with TRBD1 matching 9 bases. The length of the CDR3 is 13 residues. CDR1 is SQVTM and CDR2 is ANQGSEA in the germline V gene. Trimming at V came to 7 bases and at J to 6 bases, leaving 7 bases not matched to a gene. CDR3 coding DNA: TGCAGCGCAGGACAGGGGAGTGGCAATGAGCAGTTCTTC. This encodes CSAGQGSGNEQFF.

The chain recombines TRBV7-9 with TRBJ1-4, with 7 nucleotides matching TRBD1. In germline, CDR1 is SEHNR, CDR2 FQNEAQ (reference sequence). This CDR3 has 14 residues. Trimming took 5 bases from V and 5 from J; bases not matched to a gene: 5. CDR3: CASSPGTANEKLFF. The CDR3, as DNA: TGTGCCAGCAGCCCGGGGACAGCGAATGAAAAACTGTTTTTT.

This clone occurred a few times. One end of the junction varies from germline; a read error may be responsible. The chain carries TRBV28 and TRBJ1-2; TRBD1 matches at 12 bases. Per the germline V gene, CDR1 is MDHEN and CDR2 is SYDVKM. The CDR3 contains 14 residues. CDR3 amino acids: CASSLAGQGAGYPF. The CDR3 DNA is TGTGCCAGCAGTTTAGCGGGACAGGGGGCCGGCTACCCCTTC.

This rearrangement joins TRBV2 to TRBJ2-1; 9 nucleotides agree with TRBD1. The ends lost 6 bases at V and 6 bases at J; junction bases unmatched: 9. The CDR3 loop spans 15 amino acids. Germline CDR1 SNHLY, CDR2 FYNNEI. CDR3 sequence: CASSGGGQGLNEQFF. The DNA for the CDR3 is TGTGCCAGCAGCGGAGGGGGACAGGGCCTCAATGAGCAGTTCTTC. Variable domain in full (rest from reference TRBV2 and TRBJ2-1): EPEVTQTPSHQVTQMGQEVILRCVPISNHLYFYWYRQILGQKVEFLVSFYNNEISEKSEIFDDQFSVERPDGSNFTLKIRSTKLEDSAMYFCASSGGGQGLNEQFFGPGTRLTVL.

In this sample, this clone turned up a few times. The V call is TRBV13, the J call TRBJ2-7; the match to TRBD1 covers 9 bases. The CDR3 runs to 16 residues. Germline CDR1 PRHDT, CDR2 FYEKMQ (reference sequence). V lost 5 bases to trimming and J lost 3 bases; unmatched junction nucleotides: 11. The CDR3 reads CASSPLTTGGGYEQYF. CDR3 DNA sequence: TGTGCCAGCAGCCCCTTAACCACAGGGGGCGGCTACGAGCAGTACTTC.

This chain uses TRBV5-1 with TRBJ1-6, with D possibly being TRBD1 (5 bases). V lost 6 bases and J 6 bases, leaving 16 bases between the germline ends. Germline V gene sequence: CDR1 SGHRS, CDR2 YFSETQ. This CDR3 is built from 15 residues. The CDR3 sequence is CASNLNAGSNSPLHF. The CDR3 nucleotides read TGCGCCAGCAACCTTAATGCAGGGTCTAATTCACCCCTCCACTTT.